The 29 T cell receptor beta chains below come from one sample, sequenced in a study of T cells in Graves' hyperthyroidism and ophthalmopathy. Amplification of TCR beta CDR3 regions was performed using RNA transcripts as template. Carried out on the TCR CDR3, a first-round RT-PCR used the HTBI primer set. A single record per CDR3 protein comes from TCRdb applying MiXCR to the multiplex PCR reads. The data show under 200,000 distinct CDR3 sequences, about 9.4% seen once. The specimen sequenced was blood. Receptors originate from a woman between 18 and 30 years old with Graves' hyperthyroidism that later progressed to Graves' ophthalmopathy.

CDR3 in amino acids: CAIGPGLQETQYF. Written as DNA, the CDR3 is TGTGCCATCGGCCCAGGGTTACAAGAGACCCAGTACTTC. V and J are TRBV10-3 and TRBJ2-5; D is possibly TRBD1 (5 bases). The germline V gene has CDR1 ENHRY and CDR2 SYGVKD. The ends were cut back, 8 bases at V and 2 bases at J, with 12 bases in the middle. The CDR3 is made up of 13 amino acids.

CDR3 residues: CASSSPGGDSGNTIYF. The DNA of the CDR3 is TGTGCCAGCAGCTCCCCAGGGGGCGACTCTGGAAACACCATATATTTT. This chain links TRBV13 with TRBJ1-3; 8 bases match TRBD1. With V trimmed by 4 bases and J by 0 bases, 5 bases remained unmatched. The CDR3 sequence is 16 residues long. Germline loops: CDR1 PRHDT, CDR2 FYEKMQ (reference sequence).

This clonotype was seen many times. The chain carries TRBV7-2 and TRBJ2-7; D is ambiguous. The CDR3 length is 12 residues. V gave up 1 base and J gave up 6 bases, with 7 bases separating them. Germline V gives CDR1 SGHTA, CDR2 FQGNSA. The CDR3 DNA is TGTGCCAGCAGCTTAGTGGTGAGCGAGCAGTACTTC. This translates into CASSLVVSEQYF.

A few counts support this clonotype. The chain employs TRBV30 and TRBJ2-1; TRBD2 matches 7 bases. CDR3 length: 16 residues. J lost 9 bases, V lost 0 bases, and 14 bases had no gene match. The germline gives CDR1 GTSNPN, CDR2 SVGIG (reference sequence). This chain's CDR3 is CAWSVPSSGGPGEQFF. CDR3 sequence (DNA): TGTGCCTGGAGTGTACCGTCTAGCGGAGGCCCCGGTGAGCAGTTCTTC. Supplemented by reference TRBV30 and TRBJ2-1, the full variable domain reads SQTIHQWPATLVQPVGSPLSLECTVEGTSNPNLYWYRQAAGRGLQLLFYSVGIGQISSEVPQNLSASRPQDRQFILSSKKLLLSDSGFYLCAWSVPSSGGPGEQFFGPGTRLTVL.

This clonotype was found many times. DNA for the CDR3: TGTGCCAGCTCACCAAGCTTTCCCCAGGGGAATGAAAAACTGTTTTTT. Its translation: CASSPSFPQGNEKLFF. The rearrangement joins TRBV18 to TRBJ1-4; tentative D call: TRBD1 (6 bases). The CDR3 has 16 residues. CDR1 and CDR2 from the germline V gene are KGHSH and LQKENI. Trimming took off 2 bases at V and 5 bases at J, with 15 bases between the two ends. Using reference TRBV18 and TRBJ1-4 for the parts outside the CDR3, the full variable domain is NAGVMQNPRHLVRRRGQEARLRCSPMKGHSHVYWYRQLPEEGLKFMVYLQKENIIDESGMPKERFSAEFPKEGPSILRIQQVVRGDSAAYFCASSPSFPQGNEKLFFGSGTQLSVL.

This clonotype was seen at least ten times. V gene TRBV11-3 combines with J gene TRBJ1-3; tentatively, D is TRBD1 (5 bases). The CDR3 is 18 residues long. CDR1 is SGHNT and CDR2 is YENEEA in the germline V gene. V was clipped by 0 bases and J by 0 bases, with 15 bases between them. The DNA for the CDR3 is TGTGCCAGCAGCTTAGAGGCTATGGAGGGGCGCTCTGGAAACACCATATATTTT. The encoded protein is CASSLEAMEGRSGNTIYF.

The table lists this clonotype with many counts. The V and J genes are TRBV6-1 and TRBJ1-1; D gene uncertain. Germline values: CDR1 MNHNS, CDR2 SASEGT. V lost 0 bases and J lost 1, with 6 bases in between. CDR3 length: 14 residues. CDR3 DNA sequence: TGTGCCAGCAGTGAAGCGTACCAGAACACTGAAGCTTTCTTT. Translation gives CASSEAYQNTEAFF.

A remark on this clonotype: At one end the junction does not follow the germline gene, possibly because of a read error. The chain has TRBV4-1 and TRBJ1-2; 7 bases are a match to TRBD1. The CDR3 is 15 residues long. Germline CDR1 is MGHRA and CDR2 is YSYEKL. In DNA form, the CDR3 reads TGCGCCAGCAGCCACGGAGGGGGGACAGTGTCAGGCTACGCCTTC. Amino acid sequence: CASSHGGGTVSGYAF.

This clonotype has ten or more counts. The chain links TRBV6-1 to TRBJ1-2; 9 positions agree with TRBD1. From germline, CDR1 is MNHNS and CDR2 SASEGT. Trimming took 5 bases from V and 7 from J; bases not matched to a gene: 8. The CDR3 contains 14 residues. As DNA, the CDR3 is TGTGCCAGCAGTTTGGGGGACAGGGCGGGTGGCTACACCTTC. Protein product: CASSLGDRAGGYTF.

This clonotype showed up many times. The rearrangement links TRBV29-1 to TRBJ1-1; D possibly corresponds to TRBD1 (6 bases). The length of the CDR3 is 13 residues. Trimming shortened V by 3 bases and J by 1 base, and 9 bases separated the two germline ends. The germline gives CDR1 SQVTM, CDR2 ANQGSEA. Written as DNA, the CDR3 is TGCAGCGTTGAGGGGACATCGAACACTGAAGCTTTCTTT. Translation: CSVEGTSNTEAFF. Full variable domain (rest looked up from reference TRBV29-1 and TRBJ1-1): SAVISQKPSRDICQRGTSLTIQCQVDSQVTMMFWYRQQPGQSLTLIATANQGSEATYESGFVIDKFPISRPNLTFSTLTVSNMSPEDSSIYLCSVEGTSNTEAFFGQGTRLTVV.

The chain carries TRBV19 and TRBJ2-2; 10 nucleotides align to TRBD1. CDR3 length: 16 residues. CDR1 and CDR2 from the germline V gene are LNHDA and SQIVND (reference sequence). The V gene end was trimmed by 6 bases and the J gene end by 5 bases; junction bases not matched to a gene: 9. CDR3 sequence (DNA): TGTGCCAGTAGCCCCCGGACAGGGGGAGGTACCGGGGAGCTGTTTTTT. Translating it yields CASSPRTGGGTGELFF.

This clonotype was observed many times. The rearrangement uses TRBV12-3 or TRBV12-4 and TRBJ2-3; 8 bases are shared with TRBD2. Unmatched junction bases numbered 20, after V lost 4 bases and J lost 2 bases. The CDR3 runs 20 residues. The CDR3 DNA follows: TGTGCCAGCAGTTACCTCGGGAGGGGGAGCGGGAGAGAATTCACAGATACGCAGTATTTT. It encodes CASSYLGRGSGREFTDTQYF.

This clonotype was recorded many times. The chain uses TRBV28 and TRBJ1-5; TRBD1 matches 7 bases. V lost 3 bases to trimming and J lost 1 base; unmatched junction nucleotides: 3. Per the germline V gene, CDR1 is MDHEN and CDR2 is SYDVKM. The CDR3 consists of 15 residues. CDR3 nucleotide sequence: TGTGCCAGCAGTTTCGTCAGGGGGAGCAATCAGCCCCAGCATTTT. Its translation: CASSFVRGSNQPQHF.

This clonotype was recorded at least ten times. The genes are TRBV27 and TRBJ1-1, with 8 bases fitting TRBD1. The germline V gene has CDR1 MNHEY and CDR2 SMNVEV (reference sequence). After removal of 3 bases from V and 4 bases from J, the junction contained 13 bases not matched to a gene. CDR3 length equals 17 residues. In DNA, the CDR3 is TGTGCCAGCAGTTTGTTTACAGGGGGGGGGGAAACCACTGAAGCTTTCTTT. Encoded protein: CASSLFTGGGETTEAFF.

This clonotype was seen at least ten times. The rearrangement uses TRBV6-1 and TRBJ1-2, with D possibly matching TRBD1 (6 bases). CDR3 length equals 14 residues. CDR1 and CDR2 from the germline V gene are MNHNS and SASEGT. Trimming removed 7 bases from V and 3 bases from J, with 15 bases in between. The CDR3 is CASTLLGGDYGYTF. The CDR3, as DNA: TGTGCCAGCACCCTTTTGGGGGGCGACTATGGCTACACCTTC.

This chain connects TRBV4-1 to TRBJ2-3; D not resolved. The V end was cut by 6 bases, the J end by 6 bases, with 19 bases between. This CDR3 is 15 amino acids long. Germline lookup yields CDR1 MGHRA and CDR2 YSYEKL. CDR3 sequence reads: CASSYGRSGWDTQYF. The CDR3 coding sequence is TGCGCCAGCAGTTACGGGCGGTCTGGTTGGGATACGCAGTATTTT.

This clonotype has ten or more counts. CDR3 region: CASSPASGGYNEQFF. In nucleotides, the CDR3 is TGTGCCAGCAGCCCGGCTAGCGGGGGATACAATGAGCAGTTCTTC. The chain joins TRBV3-1 to TRBJ2-1, with 10 bases aligning to TRBD2. From germline, CDR1 is LGHDT and CDR2 YNNKEL (reference sequence). V was clipped by 4 bases and J by 4 bases; unmatched bases: 4. This CDR3 has 15 amino acids.

This clonotype appeared many times. V usage is TRBV2 and J usage is TRBJ1-3; perhaps TRBD1 as D (5 bases). The CDR3 length is 13 residues. Deletions cut 8 bases from V and 4 bases from J, with 12 bases between. Germline CDR1 is SNHLY and CDR2 is FYNNEI. This CDR3 is CASEQAAGNTIYF. The DNA of the CDR3 is TGTGCCAGCGAACAGGCCGCGGGAAACACCATATATTTT.

There are many counts of this clonotype. This chain uses TRBV6-2 or TRBV6-3 with TRBJ1-5; tentatively, D is TRBD1 (5 bases). V lost 3 bases, J lost 4 bases, and 13 bases lay in between. Germline loops: CDR1 MNHEY, CDR2 SVGEGT. CDR3 length equals 15 residues. In DNA form, the CDR3 reads TGTGCCAGCAGTTATTCTCAGGGTCAGAATCAGCCCCAGCATTTT. Translated, it gives CASSYSQGQNQPQHF.

At least ten counts were recorded for this clonotype. The V gene is TRBV4-2, the J gene TRBJ1-2; a weak D match, TRBD1 (6 bases). There are 16 residues in the CDR3. V gave up 0 bases and J gave up 2 bases, with 13 bases separating them. CDR1 is LGHNA and CDR2 is YNFKEQ in the germline V gene. The CDR3 DNA is TGTGCCAGCAGCCAAGATATCAACAGGGCCAACTATGGCTACACCTTC. Translated: CASSQDINRANYGYTF.

This clonotype was found many times. The CDR3 coding sequence is TGTGCCAGCATGGTCGGGGGGCACAGGGATGAGCAGTTCTTC. It translates to CASMVGGHRDEQFF. The V and J genes are TRBV7-2 and TRBJ2-1, with TRBD2 as a possible D gene (7 bases). Looked up from germline, CDR1 is SGHTA and CDR2 is FQGNSA. The CDR3 has 14 amino acids. V lost 7 bases to trimming and J lost 8 bases, with 18 bases between them.

This clonotype was counted at least ten times. The V call is TRBV27, the J call TRBJ1-1; D gene uncertain. The CDR3 length is 14 residues. CDR1 is MNHEY and CDR2 is SMNVEV in the germline V gene (reference sequence). Trimming shortened V by 6 bases and J by 1 base, and 12 bases separated the two germline ends. The CDR3 spells CASRHWARNTEAFF. The DNA of the CDR3 is TGTGCCAGCAGACATTGGGCGAGGAACACTGAAGCTTTCTTT.

As for this clonotype: It may be a read error: a sequence one base away is much more abundant. The chain links TRBV9 to TRBJ2-7; D unresolved. The CDR3 spans 13 residues. V lost 0 bases to trimming and J lost 2 bases, with 6 bases between them. Germline CDR1 SGDLS, CDR2 YYNGEE. CDR3 protein: CASSVANPYEQYF. The CDR3 bases are TGTGCCAGCAGCGTAGCCAACCCCTACGAGCAGTACTTC.

This clonotype was observed many times. V is TRBV19 and J is TRBJ1-2; tentative D call: TRBD1 (6 bases). CDR1 is LNHDA and CDR2 is SQIVND in the germline V gene (reference sequence). V lost 3 bases and J 10 bases, leaving 15 bases between the germline ends. This CDR3 is built from 13 residues. The CDR3 DNA follows: TGTGCCAGTAGTATGTGGGGGCTTGGCGACTACACCTTC. Amino acid sequence: CASSMWGLGDYTF.

This clonotype was seen many times. The chain joins TRBV7-9 to TRBJ1-4; perhaps TRBD1 as D (5 bases). The CDR3 is 14 amino acids. Trimming left V 7 bases short and J 7 bases short, with 16 bases between. Germline assignment: CDR1 SEHNR and CDR2 FQNEAQ (reference sequence). As DNA, the CDR3 is TGTGCCAGCACCGGGGGAGGGGCAGGTGAAAAACTGTTTTTT. Its translation: CASTGGGAGEKLFF.

This clonotype has at least ten counts. The genes are TRBV9 and TRBJ2-1, with TRBD1 matching 7 bases. The germline CDR1 and CDR2 sequences are SGDLS and YYNGEE. The CDR3 runs 16 residues. V lost 0 bases, J lost 0 bases, and 3 bases stayed unmatched. DNA for the CDR3: TGTGCCAGCAGCGTAGCTGGGGACAGCTCCTACAATGAGCAGTTCTTC. Translated: CASSVAGDSSYNEQFF.

For this clonotype: At one of its ends the junction is not consistent with the germline gene, which may arise from a read error. This chain connects TRBV6-5 to TRBJ1-2; 8 bases line up with TRBD1. The germline gives CDR1 MNHEY, CDR2 SVGAGI. The CDR3 extends over 15 amino acids. The CDR3 protein is CASSYKKTGEYGYTF. CDR3 nucleotide sequence: TGCGCCAGCAGTTACAAAAAGACAGGGGAATATGGCTACACCTTC.

This clonotype was detected many times. This rearrangement joins TRBV2 to TRBJ2-1, with D maybe TRBD2 (5 bases). Germline assignment: CDR1 SNHLY and CDR2 FYNNEI. Between the trimmed V and J ends, which lost 3 bases and 7 bases, there was a span of 16 bases. CDR3 size: 15 residues. CDR3 DNA sequence: TGTGCCAGCAGTGAGTCCGGACTCCAGTGGAATGAGCAGTTCTTC. Amino acid sequence: CASSESGLQWNEQFF.

This clonotype was detected many times. The V gene is TRBV2, the J gene TRBJ2-1, with 11 bases lining up with TRBD2. CDR3 length equals 14 residues. The V and J ends lost 6 bases and 9 bases, in that order; junction bases with no gene match: 7. Germline values: CDR1 SNHLY, CDR2 FYNNEI. The CDR3 region has the DNA TGTGCCAGCAGGGCCCTAGCGGGAGGAGGTGAGCAGTTCTTC. This encodes CASRALAGGGEQFF.